The 27 T cell receptor beta chains given below trace back to one sample, sequenced in a study of blood T cells in healthy people across ages. PCR was performed a second time for roughly 7 to 11 cycles using a sample-barcoded 5' primer and a J-beta primer mix. TCRdb fed the 5' RACE reads into MiXCR, producing one record per CDR3 protein. This table has over 1,200,000 distinct CDR3 sequences, 55% to 75% appearing once. The sample taken for sequencing was blood. The origin of the receptors is a man aged 18 to 29 in good health.

The chain is built from TRBV7-9 and TRBJ2-5; 9 bases align to TRBD1. CDR1 and CDR2 from the germline V gene are SEHNR and FQNEAQ (reference sequence). Trimming at V came to 5 bases and at J to 0 bases, leaving 4 bases not matched to a gene. This CDR3 is 15 amino acids long. The CDR3 DNA reads as TGTGCCAGCAGCAAGGACAGGGGTGACCAAGAGACCCAGTACTTC. It yields the protein CASSKDRGDQETQYF.

This clonotype was observed at least ten times. J is TRBJ2-2 and V is TRBV10-2, with 14 bases that match TRBD2. Per germline, CDR1 WSHSY and CDR2 SAAADI. The length of the CDR3 is 14 residues. Trimming removed 8 bases from V and 6 bases from J; junction bases left unmatched: 2. DNA for the CDR3: TGCGCCAGCCGGGGACTAGCGGGAGCCGGGGAGCTGTTTTTT. Its protein is CASRGLAGAGELFF.

The chain joins TRBV20-1 to TRBJ1-1; D gene unclear. Germline loops: CDR1 DFQATT, CDR2 SNEGSKA (reference sequence). The CDR3 is made up of 12 amino acids. V dropped 1 base and J dropped 1 base, with 4 bases sitting between them. The CDR3 DNA reads as TGCAGTGCTAGAGGCAAGAACACTGAAGCTTTCTTT. It yields the protein CSARGKNTEAFF.

The chain uses TRBV15 and TRBJ2-7; D is possibly TRBD1 (5 bases). The V end lost 2 bases, the J end lost 2 bases, and 16 bases lay between the germline ends. The CDR3 runs 16 residues. CDR1 is LNHNV, CDR2 YYDKDF, per germline (reference sequence). DNA of the CDR3: TGTGCCACCAGCAGACCTTGGGGCACAGATCCCTACGAGCAGTACTTC. Its translation is CATSRPWGTDPYEQYF.

This rearrangement joins TRBV12-3 or TRBV12-4 to TRBJ2-2, with D possibly called TRBD1 or TRBD2 (7 bases each). CDR3 length: 14 residues. The germline V and J ends were trimmed by 7 bases and 4 bases, with 13 bases remaining between them. The CDR3 DNA follows: TGTGCCAGCAATGTCAGGGGGGGCACCGGGGAGCTGTTTTTT. It translates to CASNVRGGTGELFF.

The gene calls are TRBV6-2 or TRBV6-3 and TRBJ2-5; the D is unclear. The J call is doubtful: the DNA matches TRBJ2-7 better. This CDR3 has 13 residues. CDR1 and CDR2 (germline): MNHEY, SVGEGT. Here the CDR3 reads CASFKPDPYEQYF. The CDR3 coding sequence is TGTGCCAGCTTTAAACCCGACCCGTACGAGCAGTACTTC.

This rearrangement joins TRBV2 to TRBJ1-3, with D uncertain. Germline loops: CDR1 SNHLY, CDR2 FYNNEI. V was shortened by 4 bases and J by 0 bases, with 10 bases between the two germline ends. This CDR3 has 15 amino acids. The CDR3 region has the DNA TGTGCCAGCAGTGCCGGCAGTTTCTCTGGAAACACCATATATTTT. Its protein is CASSAGSFSGNTIYF.

The genes are TRBV7-6 and TRBJ2-3; perhaps TRBD1 as D (6 bases). The V gene lost 6 bases and the J gene lost 0 bases, with 10 bases spanning the gap. Per the germline V gene, CDR1 is SGHVS and CDR2 is FNYEAQ. The CDR3 totals 14 residues. CDR3 DNA: TGTGCCAGCAGTCGACAGGCTAGCACAGATACGCAGTATTTT. Its protein is CASSRQASTDTQYF.

This clonotype was picked up many times. A read error may produce the germline difference seen at one junction end. The V and J genes are TRBV5-1 and TRBJ2-3; the D is unclear. The CDR3 spans 14 residues. Germline-derived CDR1 and CDR2 are SGHRS and YFSETQ. CDR3 DNA: TGTGCCAGCAGCTTAGACTCCCTCACAGATACGCAGTATTTT. This gives the protein CASSLDSLTDTQYF.

Regarding this clonotype: The limits of the CDR3 on the DNA are not certain, so only TCRdb's listed CDR3 is given. CDR3 region: CASSQPYDEQYFGAGTLGTDTQYF. The V call is TRBV6-1, the J call TRBJ2-3; the table's D call TRBD1 went unverified against the DNA. The CDR3 has 24 amino acids, counting both end residues. CDR1 and CDR2 from the germline V gene are MNHNS and SASEGT.

J is TRBJ2-7 and V is TRBV7-2; TRBD1 matches at 9 bases. The junction had 7 bases not matched to a gene; V was cut back by 5 bases and J by 2 bases. This CDR3 region has 15 residues. Germline-derived CDR1 and CDR2 are SGHTA and FQGNSA. Written as DNA, the CDR3 is TGTGCCAGCAGCACCGCGGGACAGGGCGCCTACGAGCAGTACTTC. Protein sequence: CASSTAGQGAYEQYF.

Note on this clonotype: A much bigger clone sits one base away, suggesting this may be a read error. The chain recombines TRBV6-4 with TRBJ2-1; 11 nucleotides line up with TRBD2. The germline CDR1 and CDR2 sequences are MRHNA and SNTAGT. Unmatched junction bases numbered 9, after V lost 5 bases and J lost 9 bases. CDR3 length equals 15 residues. As DNA, the CDR3 is TGTGCCAGCAGTCCTGTAGCGGGAGGGCCGCGTGAGCAGTTCTTC. Translating gives CASSPVAGGPREQFF.

The chain employs TRBV12-3 or TRBV12-4 and TRBJ1-2; D is ambiguous. CDR3 size: 13 residues. Trimming shortened V by 6 bases and J by 0 bases, and 8 bases separated the two germline ends. CDR3: CASRRTANYGYTF. The CDR3 DNA is TGTGCCAGCAGACGAACAGCTAACTATGGCTACACCTTC.

The chain couples TRBV7-2 to TRBJ1-6; no firm D call. The germline V gene has CDR1 SGHTA and CDR2 FQGNSA. The CDR3 is 15 amino acids. V dropped 5 bases and J dropped 9 bases, with 17 bases sitting between them. The CDR3 bases are TGTGCCAGCAGCCCGAGTAGGTTGGCGTCTTCACCCCTCCACTTT. Encoded protein: CASSPSRLASSPLHF.

The chain combines TRBV6-2 or TRBV6-3 with TRBJ2-1; D might be TRBD1 (6 bases). The V end was cut by 10 bases, the J end by 2 bases, with 12 bases between. Germline V lookup: CDR1 MNHEY, CDR2 SVGEGT. The CDR3 loop spans 13 amino acids. This CDR3 is CATKGEAYNEQFF. As DNA, the CDR3 is TGTGCCACCAAGGGGGAAGCCTACAATGAGCAGTTCTTC.

The chain combines TRBV10-3 with TRBJ1-5; D may be TRBD1 (5 bases). This CDR3 has 13 amino acids. Trimming took off 4 bases at V and 8 bases at J, with 12 bases between the two ends. Germline values: CDR1 ENHRY, CDR2 SYGVKD. CDR3 sequence reads: CAISGEGPEPQHF. CDR3 nucleotides: TGTGCCATCAGTGGAGAGGGGCCAGAGCCCCAGCATTTT.

The chain couples TRBV6-6 to TRBJ2-5, with D unclear. V gave up 1 base and J gave up 5 bases, with 5 bases separating them. The CDR3 is made up of 12 amino acids. The V gene's germline CDR1 is MNHNY and CDR2 SVGAGI (reference sequence). CDR3 loop: CASSYWFETQYF. In DNA, the CDR3 is TGTGCCAGCAGTTACTGGTTCGAGACCCAGTACTTC.

This clonotype was recorded a few times. V is TRBV4-2 and J is TRBJ1-2; no firm D call. This CDR3 comprises 15 residues. V was cut by 4 bases and J by 2 bases, with 14 bases left in between. Germline CDR1 reads LGHNA; CDR2 reads YNFKEQ. CDR3 bases: TGTGCCAGCAGCCCAAGGTATACATCCAACTATGGCTACACCTTC. Protein sequence: CASSPRYTSNYGYTF.

This clonotype was counted only a few times. The gene calls are TRBV4-2 and TRBJ2-5; 7 nucleotides align to TRBD1. Germline V gene data show CDR1 as LGHNA and CDR2 as YNFKEQ. This CDR3 has 17 amino acids. The trim removed 1 base at V and 5 bases at J, leaving 13 bases unmatched. The CDR3 region is CASSQVAGTAGLETQYF. DNA of the CDR3: TGTGCCAGCAGCCAAGTTGCCGGGACAGCAGGTTTGGAGACCCAGTACTTC.

This clonotype appeared a few times. CDR3 nucleotides: TGTGCCAGCAGCTTAGAAGGGACAGGGGGCTCCATTCAGTACTTC. Protein: CASSLEGTGGSIQYF. J is TRBJ2-4 and V is TRBV7-2; 12 bases map to TRBD1. With 1 base clipped from V and 9 bases from J, the junction kept 4 bases outside the gene matches. Germline CDR1 and CDR2: SGHTA and FQGNSA. The CDR3 contains 15 residues.

This clonotype was found a few times. At one boundary the junction diverges from the germline segment, which might be a read error. The rearrangement uses TRBV7-7 and TRBJ2-5, with D hard to call. Germline V gene lookup returns CDR1 SSHAT and CDR2 FNYEAQ (reference sequence). The CDR3 extends over 13 amino acids. Here the CDR3 DNA reads TGTGCTAGCAGCTCCCAGGCCCAAGAGACCCAGTACTTC. Its protein product is CASSSQAQETQYF.

The chain links TRBV10-3 to TRBJ1-2; D gene ambiguous. This CDR3 is built from 14 residues. The V end was cut by 6 bases, the J end by 4 bases, with 15 bases between. CDR1 ENHRY and CDR2 SYGVKD come from the germline V gene. The CDR3 region has the DNA TGTGCCATCAGCCCCCAGTGGAGTGGCTATGGCTACACCTTC. This gives the protein CAISPQWSGYGYTF.

J is TRBJ2-7 and V is TRBV3-1; 9 positions agree with TRBD1. This CDR3 region has 14 residues. V dropped 5 bases and J dropped 6; count of bases not matched to a gene: 8. Per germline, CDR1 LGHDT and CDR2 YNNKEL (reference sequence). DNA for the CDR3: TGTGCCAGCAGCACTCGACAGGGGGAAGGCGAGCAGTACTTC. This translates into CASSTRQGEGEQYF.

This CDR3 is CASRISGGARGEQFF. The CDR3 nucleotides read TGTGCCAGCAGGATTAGCGGGGGGGCTCGCGGTGAGCAGTTCTTC. The chain couples TRBV28 to TRBJ2-1; 11 bases align to TRBD2. V was clipped by 6 bases and J by 9 bases; unmatched bases: 10. From germline, CDR1 is MDHEN and CDR2 SYDVKM. This CDR3 has 15 residues.

The chain employs TRBV29-1 and TRBJ2-1; D gene uncertain. This CDR3 is 13 amino acids long. V dropped 5 bases and J dropped 1 base, with 9 bases sitting between them. The V gene's germline CDR1 is SQVTM and CDR2 ANQGSEA. For the CDR3, the DNA is TGCAGCGTTCTAATACTATCCTACAATGAGCAGTTCTTC. Amino acids: CSVLILSYNEQFF.

The V gene is TRBV3-1, the J gene TRBJ2-7; D is uncertain. CDR3 size: 16 residues. Trimming pared 1 base from V and 3 bases from J, leaving 16 bases between. Looked up from germline, CDR1 is LGHDT and CDR2 is YNNKEL (reference sequence). This chain's CDR3 is CASSQANRVGVYEQYF. CDR3 DNA sequence: TGTGCCAGCAGCCAAGCTAACCGGGTCGGAGTCTACGAGCAGTACTTC.

This chain joins TRBV7-9 and TRBJ2-1; tentative D call: TRBD2 (5 bases). Trimming took off 3 bases at V and 2 bases at J, with 11 bases between the two ends. Germline-derived CDR1 and CDR2 are SEHNR and FQNEAQ (reference sequence). The CDR3 has 15 amino acids. CDR3 protein: CASSFKRAPYNEQFF. The DNA of the CDR3 is TGTGCCAGCAGCTTTAAGAGGGCCCCCTACAATGAGCAGTTCTTC. Drawing the rest from reference TRBV7-9 and TRBJ2-1, the complete variable domain is DTGVSQNPRHKITKRGQNVTFRCDPISEHNRLYWYRQTLGQGPEFLTYFQNEAQLEKSRLLSDRFSAERPKGSFSTLEIQRTEQGDSAMYLCASSFKRAPYNEQFFGPGTRLTVL.